This TCR beta chain was retrieved from a study of beta chain features in type 1 diabetes (dated by TCRdb to 2017 to 2018). A note on the overall study: No differences in mean age, gender distribution, total cell number or subset yield were found between patients and healthy donors. A total of around 110,000,000 sorted cells were examined across all samples, and RNA yield correlated strongly with the number of cells per subset. In the study, TCRB repertoires of sorted circulating CD4+ T cell subsets from recently diagnosed type 1 diabetes patients were compared with those of matched healthy donors. Naive and central memory subsets were obtained from all 30 or so donors, but regulatory and stem cell-like memory subsets were isolated from only 8 patients and 8 healthy donors.

Each donor gave one peripheral blood draw, about 110 mL on average, collected into heparinised tubes. Naive, central memory, regulatory and stem cell-like memory CD4+ T cells were sorted on a BD FACSAria II using a panel including CD45RO, CCR7, CD25, CD127, CD95 and CD27. Purity was above 98% for every sorted population. Right away, PBMCs were isolated by Lymphoprep density gradient centrifugation and were stained directly, with no culture step. So that batch effects would be minimized, each experiment stained and sorted samples in pairs, pairing one healthy donor with one patient. Broader findings and caveats from the paper: Because cDNA was sequenced instead of genomic DNA, highly expressing activated cells could be over-represented, though the groups showed no difference in activation or CD3 levels. At VDJ recombination sites, patients with type 1 diabetes made fewer insertions and deleted more nucleotides, a pattern implying thymic rearrangement abnormalities. Shorter templates might be favored by PCR, yet because patient and control samples were amplified and corrected together, any such skew would affect both groups equally. A moderate but significant shortening of TCRB CDR3 length was observed in type 1 diabetes patients in all four CD4+ subsets. Because the HLA sub-analyses included only small numbers of individuals, any influence of HLA type on TCRB rearrangement was left unresolved. Naive, central memory and regulatory TCRB repertoires appeared more similar among patients than among healthy donors.

The entire isolated RNA was reverse transcribed using the High Capacity cDNA Reverse Transcription Kit, and thus expressed TCRB transcripts were sequenced. Deep immunoSEQ sequencing was performed on naive, central memory and regulatory T cell samples, with an average of around 3.5 million total reads per sample. Sorted cells were lysed in RLT buffer and RNA was extracted with DNase-treated RNeasy Micro or Mini kits, depending on cell number. To prevent cross-contamination, each cell subset was processed individually, whereas patient and healthy donor samples were processed jointly. The immunoSEQ multiplex PCR was used to amplify TCRB sequences from cDNA, yielding 87-bp fragments that span the CDR3 region. The amplicons were sequenced using the Illumina HiSeq platform. On the study's bioinformatics: PCR bias was corrected computationally using synthetic template baselines, and reads within Hamming distance 2 were collapsed, with unmergeable singletons discarded. Reads were aligned to IMGT to assign V, D and J genes, CDR3 length, and insertions or deletions at six rearrangement sites. Within each subset, clonotype counts were normalized to sorted cell number, after which true diversity and Gini coefficients were computed with the tcR R package. The overlap coefficient, calculated on TCRB nucleotide sequences, was used to quantify repertoire sharing. Out-of-frame TCRB sequences from naive cells were analyzed to stand in for the pre-selection repertoire. Sourced from immuneACCESS, this table was stored by TCRdb with only in-frame sequences that have V and J called. A share of the clones is absent; for the studies checked, an unresolved V gene accounts for under half, and the remainder has no known explanation. V and J calls and clone size come straight from that table; D and trimming were deduced from the DNA. The sample contains 500,000 to 700,000 clones, roughly 16% of them found a single time. Approximately 0.087% of the sample is taken by the ten largest.

A distance of 6 bases separates the germline ends of V and J, which lose 4 bases and 0 bases respectively. From a lookup of the germline V gene, CDR1 and CDR2 are LGHNA and YSLEER. From cysteine to phenylalanine, the CDR3 is 14 amino acids long. Kept here is only the CDR3 DNA, which spans 42 bases and is read in frame from base 1. As to this clone: It has no known antigen specificity. No clone much larger than this one lies a single base away; base qualities are absent.

The sequence derives from a man younger than 30 in good health. This chain is built from TRBV4-3 and TRBJ2-2; the D gene is perhaps TRBD1, on 5 matching bases. The sequencing sample was made of naive CD4+ T cells from blood. The label giving this sample's cell subset or site can be read as: true naive CD4+ T cells. The nucleotides read TGCGCCAGCAGCCTGACAGCGAACACCGGGGAGCTGTTTTTT. Translated, this is CASSLTANTGELFF.